This section outlines one T cell receptor beta chain sequence together with its context. Its antigen remains unknown. The ends lost 2 bases at V and 2 bases at J; junction bases unmatched: 0. Germline assignment: CDR1 MNHEY and CDR2 SMNVEV (reference sequence). The CDR3 length is 14 residues. This PCR relied on a set of 60 Vbeta primers and 13 Jbeta primers. In the study's own analysis: Unique TCR beta chains totaled some 78 million in a later count, with approximately 11 million of them shared. Using immunoSEQ multiplex PCR, the repertoire was profiled, and TCRdb retains in-frame clones only, with some absent. V and J calls plus clone size are reproduced from that table; the DNA served to infer D and trimming. The profile shows some 80,000 clones, around 78% of them singletons. This specimen comes from a study of cytomegalovirus exposure and HLA in healthy donors. Findings of the study overall: For cytomegalovirus status, the classifier reportedly gave diagnoses with high specificity and sensitivity.

The sequencing input was PBMCs. The receptor was isolated from a man aged 18 to 30 in good health and CMV-seropositive. The V call is TRBV27, the J call TRBJ2-7; 10 bases are a match to TRBD2. The CDR3 DNA follows: TGTGCCAGCAGTTTACTAGCGGGAGCCTACGAGCAGTACTTC. Protein product: CASSLLAGAYEQYF.